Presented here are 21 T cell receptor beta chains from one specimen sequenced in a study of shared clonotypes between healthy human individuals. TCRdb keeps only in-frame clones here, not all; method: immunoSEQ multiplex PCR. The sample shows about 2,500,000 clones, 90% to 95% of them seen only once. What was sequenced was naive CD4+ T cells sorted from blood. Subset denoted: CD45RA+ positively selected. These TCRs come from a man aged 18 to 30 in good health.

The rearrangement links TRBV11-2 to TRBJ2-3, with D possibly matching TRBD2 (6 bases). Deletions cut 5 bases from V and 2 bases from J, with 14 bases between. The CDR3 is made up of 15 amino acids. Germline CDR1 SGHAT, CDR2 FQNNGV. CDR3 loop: CASSPIGGSTDTQYF. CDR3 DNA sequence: TGTGCCAGCAGCCCGATCGGGGGATCCACAGATACGCAGTATTTT. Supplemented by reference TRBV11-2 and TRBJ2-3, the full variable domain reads EAGVAQSPRYKIIEKRQSVAFWCNPISGHATLYWYQQILGQGPKLLIQFQNNGVVDDSQLPKDRFSAERLKGVDSTLKIQPAKLEDSAVYLCASSPIGGSTDTQYFGPGTRLTVL.

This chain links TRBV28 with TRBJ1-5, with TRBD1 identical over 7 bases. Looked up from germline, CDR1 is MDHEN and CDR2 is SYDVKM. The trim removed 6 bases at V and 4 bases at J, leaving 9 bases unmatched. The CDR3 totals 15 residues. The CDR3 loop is CASRGGAGGNQPQHF. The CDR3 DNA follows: TGTGCCAGCAGGGGTGGGGCAGGGGGTAATCAGCCCCAGCATTTT. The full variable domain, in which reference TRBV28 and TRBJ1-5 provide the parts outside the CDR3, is DVKVTQSSRYLVKRTGEKVFLECVQDMDHENMFWYRQDPGLGLRLIYFSYDVKMKEKGDIPEGYSVSREKKERFSLILESASTNQTSMYLCASRGGAGGNQPQHFGDGTRLSIL.

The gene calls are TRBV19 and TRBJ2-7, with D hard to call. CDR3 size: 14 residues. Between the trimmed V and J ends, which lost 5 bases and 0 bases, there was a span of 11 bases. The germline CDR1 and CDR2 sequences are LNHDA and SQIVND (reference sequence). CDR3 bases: TGTGCCAGTAGTGCAGGCAGGAGCTCCTACGAGCAGTACTTC. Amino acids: CASSAGRSSYEQYF.

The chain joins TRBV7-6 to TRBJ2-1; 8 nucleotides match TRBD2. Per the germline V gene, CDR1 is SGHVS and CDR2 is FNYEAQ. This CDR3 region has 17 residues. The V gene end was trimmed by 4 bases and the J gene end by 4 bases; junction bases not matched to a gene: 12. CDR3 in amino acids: CASSYGRGESSYNEQFF. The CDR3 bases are TGTGCCAGCAGCTATGGGCGGGGGGAATCCTCATACAATGAGCAGTTCTTC.

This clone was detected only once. The CDR3 nucleotides read TGTGCCACTCAATCCCAGACAGGGAGGAATGAGCAGTTCTTC. This codes for CATQSQTGRNEQFF. The chain links TRBV7-2 to TRBJ2-1; possible D gene TRBD1, 7 bases. V was pared by 10 bases and J by 7 bases, with 20 bases between. Germline V gives CDR1 SGHTA, CDR2 FQGNSA. CDR3 size: 14 residues. Using reference TRBV7-2 and TRBJ2-1 for the parts outside the CDR3, the full variable domain is GAGVSQSPSNKVTEKGKDVELRCDPISGHTALYWYRQSLGQGLEFLIYFQGNSAPDKSGLPSDRFSAERTGGSVSTLTIQRTQQEDSAVYLCATQSQTGRNEQFFGPGTRLTVL.

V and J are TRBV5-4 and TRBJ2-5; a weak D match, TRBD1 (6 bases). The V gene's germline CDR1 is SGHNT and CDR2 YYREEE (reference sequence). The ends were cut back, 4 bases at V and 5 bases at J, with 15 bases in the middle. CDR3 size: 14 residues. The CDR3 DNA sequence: TGTGCCAGCAGCAACGACAGGCGGGTTGAGACCCAGTACTTC. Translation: CASSNDRRVETQYF.

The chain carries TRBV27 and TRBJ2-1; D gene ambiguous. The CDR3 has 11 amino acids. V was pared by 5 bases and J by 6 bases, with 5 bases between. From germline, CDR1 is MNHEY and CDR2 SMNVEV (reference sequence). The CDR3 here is CASSVLNEQFF. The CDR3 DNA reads TGTGCCAGCAGTGTCCTCAATGAGCAGTTCTTC.

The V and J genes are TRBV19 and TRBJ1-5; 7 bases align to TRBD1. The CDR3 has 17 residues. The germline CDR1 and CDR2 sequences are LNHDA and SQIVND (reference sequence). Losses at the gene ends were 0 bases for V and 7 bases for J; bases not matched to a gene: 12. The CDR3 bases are TGTGCCAGTAGTATAGAAAGAGGTACGACAGGGACCCAGCCCCAGCATTTT. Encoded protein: CASSIERGTTGTQPQHF.

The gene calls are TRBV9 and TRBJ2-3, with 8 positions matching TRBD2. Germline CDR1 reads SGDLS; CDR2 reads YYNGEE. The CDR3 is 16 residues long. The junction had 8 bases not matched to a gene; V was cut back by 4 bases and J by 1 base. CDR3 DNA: TGTGCCAGCAGCCCATACGGGGGGGCCGGCACAGATACGCAGTATTTT. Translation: CASSPYGGAGTDTQYF.

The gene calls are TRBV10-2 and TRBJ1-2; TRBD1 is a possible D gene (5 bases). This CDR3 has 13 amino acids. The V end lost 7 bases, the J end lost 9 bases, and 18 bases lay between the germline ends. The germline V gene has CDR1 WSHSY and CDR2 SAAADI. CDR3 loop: CASTAGQGTSYTF. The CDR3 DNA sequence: TGCGCCAGCACCGCCGGTCAGGGAACTAGCTACACCTTC.

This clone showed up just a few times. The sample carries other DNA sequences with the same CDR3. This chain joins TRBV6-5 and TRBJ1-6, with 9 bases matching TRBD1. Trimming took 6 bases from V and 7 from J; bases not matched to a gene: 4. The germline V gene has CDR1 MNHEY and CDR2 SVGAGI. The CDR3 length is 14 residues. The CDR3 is CASSRDRANSPLHF. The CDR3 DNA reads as TGTGCCAGCAGCCGGGACAGGGCAAATTCACCCCTCCACTTT.

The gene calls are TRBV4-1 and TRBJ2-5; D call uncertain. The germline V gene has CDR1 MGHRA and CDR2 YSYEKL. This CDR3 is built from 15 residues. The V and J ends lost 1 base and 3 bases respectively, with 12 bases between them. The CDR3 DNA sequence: TGCGCCAGCAGCCAAGGTACGGCCGTCGAAGAGACCCAGTACTTC. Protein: CASSQGTAVEETQYF.

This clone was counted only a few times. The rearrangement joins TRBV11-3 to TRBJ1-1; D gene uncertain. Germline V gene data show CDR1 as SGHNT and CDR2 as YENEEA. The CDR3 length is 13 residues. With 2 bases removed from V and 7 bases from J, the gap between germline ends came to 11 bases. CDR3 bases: TGTGCCAGCAGCTTATATTTGGTGAGTGAAGCTTTCTTT. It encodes CASSLYLVSEAFF.

The CDR3 loop is CASSPFRGSWDTGELFF. The DNA of the CDR3 is TGTGCCAGTAGCCCTTTCCGGGGGAGCTGGGACACCGGGGAGCTGTTTTTT. This rearrangement joins TRBV19 to TRBJ2-2; perhaps TRBD2 as D (6 bases). Germline CDR1 and CDR2: LNHDA and SQIVND (reference sequence). The CDR3 is 17 amino acids. The V end was cut by 6 bases, the J end by 3 bases, with 20 bases between.

The CDR3 coding sequence is TGCGCCAGCAGTTTCGACCTTTTAACCGGGGAGCTGTTTTTT. It encodes CASSFDLLTGELFF. This chain links TRBV10-1 with TRBJ2-2; D gene unclear. The V gene's germline CDR1 is WNHNN and CDR2 SYGVQD (reference sequence). This CDR3 region has 14 residues. Trimming cost V 5 bases and J 5 bases, with 12 bases left between them.

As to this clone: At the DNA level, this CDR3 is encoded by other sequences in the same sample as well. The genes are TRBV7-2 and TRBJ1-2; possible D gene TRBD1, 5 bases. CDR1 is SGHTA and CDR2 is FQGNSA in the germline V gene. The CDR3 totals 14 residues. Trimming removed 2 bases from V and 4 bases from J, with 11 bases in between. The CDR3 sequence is CASSLTGTSYGYTF. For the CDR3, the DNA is TGTGCCAGCAGCTTAACCGGGACCTCCTATGGCTACACCTTC.

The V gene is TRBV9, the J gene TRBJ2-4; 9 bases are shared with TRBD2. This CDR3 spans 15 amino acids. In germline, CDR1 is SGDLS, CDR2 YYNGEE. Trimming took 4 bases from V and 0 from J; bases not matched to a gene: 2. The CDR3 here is CASSPAGGAKNIQYF. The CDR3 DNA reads TGTGCCAGCAGCCCAGCGGGAGGAGCCAAAAACATTCAGTACTTC.

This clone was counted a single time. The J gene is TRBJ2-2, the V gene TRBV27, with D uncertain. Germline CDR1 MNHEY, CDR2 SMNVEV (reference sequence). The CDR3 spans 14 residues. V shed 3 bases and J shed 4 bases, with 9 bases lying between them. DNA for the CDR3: TGTGCCAGCAGTTTTCCATGGGGCACCGGGGAGCTGTTTTTT. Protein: CASSFPWGTGELFF.

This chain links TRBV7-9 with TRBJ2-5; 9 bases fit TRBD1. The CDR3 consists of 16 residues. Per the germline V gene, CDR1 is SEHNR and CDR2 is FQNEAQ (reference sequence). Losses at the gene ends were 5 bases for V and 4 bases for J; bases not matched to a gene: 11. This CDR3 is CASSLKARTGAETQYF. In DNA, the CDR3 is TGTGCCAGCAGCCTCAAGGCGCGGACAGGGGCAGAGACCCAGTACTTC.

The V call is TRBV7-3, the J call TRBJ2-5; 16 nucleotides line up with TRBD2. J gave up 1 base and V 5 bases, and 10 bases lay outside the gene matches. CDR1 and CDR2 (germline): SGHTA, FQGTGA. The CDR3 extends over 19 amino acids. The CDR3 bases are TGTGCCAGCAGCCCAGGGACTAGCGGGGGGGCCAGAGGCCAAGAGACCCAGTACTTC. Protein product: CASSPGTSGGARGQETQYF.

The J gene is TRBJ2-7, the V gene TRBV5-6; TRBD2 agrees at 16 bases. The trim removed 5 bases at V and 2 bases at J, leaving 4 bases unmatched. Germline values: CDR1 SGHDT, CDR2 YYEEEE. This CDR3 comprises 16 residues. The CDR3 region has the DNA TGTGCCAGCAGGATGGGACTAGCGGGAGGGCCCTACGAGCAGTACTTC. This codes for CASRMGLAGGPYEQYF. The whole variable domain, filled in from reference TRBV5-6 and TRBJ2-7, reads DAGVTQSPTHLIKTRGQQVTLRCSPKSGHDTVSWYQQALGQGPQFIFQYYEEEERQRGNFPDRFSGHQFPNYSSELNVNALLLGDSALYLCASRMGLAGGPYEQYFGPGTRLTVT.